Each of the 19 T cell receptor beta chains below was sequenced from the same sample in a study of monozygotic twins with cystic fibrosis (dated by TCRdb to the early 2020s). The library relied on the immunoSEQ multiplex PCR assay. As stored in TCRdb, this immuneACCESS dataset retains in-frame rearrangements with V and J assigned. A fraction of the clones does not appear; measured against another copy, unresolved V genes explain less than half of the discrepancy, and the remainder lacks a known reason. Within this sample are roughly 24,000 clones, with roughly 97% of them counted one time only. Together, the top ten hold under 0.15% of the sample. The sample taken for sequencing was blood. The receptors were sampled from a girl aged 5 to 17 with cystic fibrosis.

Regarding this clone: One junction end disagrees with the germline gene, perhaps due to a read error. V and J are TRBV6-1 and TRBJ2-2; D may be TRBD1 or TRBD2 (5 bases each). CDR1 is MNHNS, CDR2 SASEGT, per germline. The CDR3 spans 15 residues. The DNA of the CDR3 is TGTGCCAGCAGTGAGGCCGGGACGAAGACCGGGGAGCTGTTTTTT. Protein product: CASSEAGTKTGELFF.

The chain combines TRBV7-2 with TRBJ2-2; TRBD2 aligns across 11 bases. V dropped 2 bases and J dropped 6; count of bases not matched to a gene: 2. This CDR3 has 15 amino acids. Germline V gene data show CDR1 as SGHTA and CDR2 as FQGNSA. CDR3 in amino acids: CASSLLLAGAGELFF. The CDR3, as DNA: TGTGCCAGCAGCTTACTACTAGCGGGAGCCGGGGAGCTGTTTTTT.

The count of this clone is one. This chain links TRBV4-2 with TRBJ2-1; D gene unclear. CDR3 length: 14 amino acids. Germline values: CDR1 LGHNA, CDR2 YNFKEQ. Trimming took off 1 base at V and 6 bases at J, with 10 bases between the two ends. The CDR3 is CASSQAGRANEQFF. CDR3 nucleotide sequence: TGTGCCAGCAGCCAAGCGGGCCGAGCCAATGAGCAGTTCTTC.

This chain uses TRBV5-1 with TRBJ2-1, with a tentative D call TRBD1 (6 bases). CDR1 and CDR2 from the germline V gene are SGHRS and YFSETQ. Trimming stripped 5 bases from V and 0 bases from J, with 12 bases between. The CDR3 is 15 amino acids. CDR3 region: CASRWTESSYNEQFF. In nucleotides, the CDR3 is TGCGCCAGCAGGTGGACAGAGAGCTCCTACAATGAGCAGTTCTTC.

CDR3 coding DNA: TGTGCCAGCAGCCCGGAATTAGACGTACAAAGTCGGGCCAACGTCCTGACTTTC. It translates to CASSPELDVQSRANVLTF. The V call is TRBV7-3, the J call TRBJ2-6; D is uncertain. V lost 5 bases and J 5 bases, leaving 22 bases between the germline ends. In germline, CDR1 is SGHTA, CDR2 FQGTGA. The CDR3 has 18 residues.

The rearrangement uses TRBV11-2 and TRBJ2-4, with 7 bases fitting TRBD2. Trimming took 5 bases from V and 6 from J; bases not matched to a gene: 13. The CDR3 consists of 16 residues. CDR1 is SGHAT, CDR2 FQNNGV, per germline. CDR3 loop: CASSPELSGTRNIQYF. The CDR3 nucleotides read TGTGCCAGCAGCCCCGAACTGAGCGGGACCCGAAACATTCAGTACTTC.

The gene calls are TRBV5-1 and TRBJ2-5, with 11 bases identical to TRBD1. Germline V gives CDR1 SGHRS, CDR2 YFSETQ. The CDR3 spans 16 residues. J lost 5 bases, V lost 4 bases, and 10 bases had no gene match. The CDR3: CASSRGTGGRMETQYF. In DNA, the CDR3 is TGCGCCAGCAGCAGGGGGACAGGGGGTAGGATGGAGACCCAGTACTTC.

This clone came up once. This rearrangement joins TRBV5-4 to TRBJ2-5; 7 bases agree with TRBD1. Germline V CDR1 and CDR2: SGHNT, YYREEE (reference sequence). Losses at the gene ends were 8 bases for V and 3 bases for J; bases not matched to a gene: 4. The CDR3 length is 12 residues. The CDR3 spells CASHTGEETQYF. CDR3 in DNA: TGTGCCAGTCATACAGGGGAAGAGACCCAGTACTTC.

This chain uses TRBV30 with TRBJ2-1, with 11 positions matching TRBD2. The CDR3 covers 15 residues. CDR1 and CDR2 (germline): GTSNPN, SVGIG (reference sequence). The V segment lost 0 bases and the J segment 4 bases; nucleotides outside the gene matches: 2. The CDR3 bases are TGTGCCTGGAGTGTACGACTAGCGGGGTACAATGAGCAGTTCTTC. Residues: CAWSVRLAGYNEQFF.

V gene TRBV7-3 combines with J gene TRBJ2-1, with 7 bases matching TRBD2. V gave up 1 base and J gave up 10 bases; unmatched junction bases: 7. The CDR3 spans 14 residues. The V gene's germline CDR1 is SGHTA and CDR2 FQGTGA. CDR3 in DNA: TGTGCCAGCAGCTTAATGGCGGGAGCCGTGGAGCAGTTCTTC. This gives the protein CASSLMAGAVEQFF.

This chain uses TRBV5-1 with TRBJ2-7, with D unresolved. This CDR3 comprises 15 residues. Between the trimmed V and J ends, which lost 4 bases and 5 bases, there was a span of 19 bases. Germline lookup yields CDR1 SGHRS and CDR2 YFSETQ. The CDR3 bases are TGCGCCAGCAGCCCCCGATTGTGGGGTGAAGACGAGCAGTACTTC. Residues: CASSPRLWGEDEQYF.

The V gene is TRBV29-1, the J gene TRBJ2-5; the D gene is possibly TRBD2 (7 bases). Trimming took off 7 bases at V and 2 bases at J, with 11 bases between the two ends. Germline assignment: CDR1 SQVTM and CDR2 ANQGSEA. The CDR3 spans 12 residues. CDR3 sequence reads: CSAGGPQETQYF. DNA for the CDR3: TGCAGCGCCGGGGGGCCTCAAGAGACCCAGTACTTC.

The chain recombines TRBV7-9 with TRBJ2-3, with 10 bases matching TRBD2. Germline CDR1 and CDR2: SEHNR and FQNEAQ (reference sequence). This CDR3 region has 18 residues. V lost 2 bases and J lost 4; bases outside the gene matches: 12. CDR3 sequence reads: CASSLLAPAGGHADTQYF. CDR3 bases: TGTGCCAGCAGCTTATTGGCTCCAGCGGGAGGGCATGCAGATACGCAGTATTTT.

CDR3 nucleotide sequence: TGTGCCAGCAGCCATTTACAGGGGAACACTGAAGCTTTCTTT. Its translation is CASSHLQGNTEAFF. The chain is built from TRBV14 and TRBJ1-1, with D tentatively TRBD1 (6 bases). The CDR3 runs to 14 residues. With 3 bases removed from V and 1 base from J, the gap between germline ends came to 9 bases. Germline V gene sequence: CDR1 SGHDN, CDR2 FVKESK. Full variable domain (outside the CDR3, taken from reference TRBV14 and TRBJ1-1): EAGVTQFPSHSVIEKGQTVTLRCDPISGHDNLYWYRRVMGKEIKFLLHFVKESKQDESGMPNNRFLAERTGGTYSTLKVQPAELEDSGVYFCASSHLQGNTEAFFGQGTRLTVV.

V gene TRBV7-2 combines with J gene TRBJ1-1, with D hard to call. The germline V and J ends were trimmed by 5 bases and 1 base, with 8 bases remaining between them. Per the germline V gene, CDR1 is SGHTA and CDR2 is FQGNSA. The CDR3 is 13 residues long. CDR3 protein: CASSLRQNTEAFF. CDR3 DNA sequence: TGTGCCAGCAGCCTAAGACAGAACACTGAAGCTTTCTTT.

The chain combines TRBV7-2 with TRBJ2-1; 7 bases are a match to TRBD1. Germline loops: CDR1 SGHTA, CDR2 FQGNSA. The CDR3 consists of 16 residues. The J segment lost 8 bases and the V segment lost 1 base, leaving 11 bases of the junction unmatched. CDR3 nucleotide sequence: TGTGCCAGCAGCTTAGGGGCCCCGGACAGGAGCGATGAGCAGTTCTTC. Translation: CASSLGAPDRSDEQFF.

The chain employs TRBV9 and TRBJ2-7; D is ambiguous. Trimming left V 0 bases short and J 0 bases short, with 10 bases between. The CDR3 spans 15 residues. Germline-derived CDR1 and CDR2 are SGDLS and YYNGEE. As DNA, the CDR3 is TGTGCCAGCAGCGTAGGAGGCTCCACCTCCTACGAGCAGTACTTC. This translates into CASSVGGSTSYEQYF.

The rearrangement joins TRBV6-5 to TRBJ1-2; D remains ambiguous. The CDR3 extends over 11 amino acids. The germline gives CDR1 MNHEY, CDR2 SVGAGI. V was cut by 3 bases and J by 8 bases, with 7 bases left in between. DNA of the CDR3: TGTGCCAGCAGTTATGGGGAGGGCTACACCTTC. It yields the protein CASSYGEGYTF.

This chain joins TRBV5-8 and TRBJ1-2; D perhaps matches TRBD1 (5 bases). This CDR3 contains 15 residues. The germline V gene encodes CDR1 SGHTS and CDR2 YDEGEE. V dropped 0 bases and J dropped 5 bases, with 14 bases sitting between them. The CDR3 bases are TGTGCCAGCAGCTTGGAAGCCAGGGCCGGATATGGCTACACCTTC. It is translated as CASSLEARAGYGYTF.